One T cell receptor beta chain is described in this entry. The target antigen is unknown. A read error is likely, as this CDR3 ends without the conserved phenylalanine or tryptophan. The record originates from a study of T cell repertoires in cytomegalovirus infection. Germline-derived CDR1 and CDR2 are SGHVS and FQNEAQ. V trimming: 1 base; J trimming: 4 bases; junction bases outside the gene matches: 4. The CDR3 consists of 16 residues. Using its own MiXCR run on the reads, TCRdb lists one record per CDR3 protein. The sample records around 900,000 distinct CDR3 sequences, around 32% being singletons. Study-level points and caveats: Carriers of CMV plus the relevant HLA were identified by cumulative public TCR beta family frequency.

V gene TRBV7-8 combines with J gene TRBJ1-2; 12 bases are a match to TRBD1. The TCR sequence derives from a human donor in good health (CMV status not recorded). Some clones in this sample may be carry-over from other donors' samples. The input for sequencing was cultured CD8+ T cells from PBMCs, taken from culture after CMV antigen stimulation. The CDR3 DNA sequence: TGTGCCAGCAGCTTAGATGGGACAGGGGGCGGCTATGGCTACACCGTC. It codes for CASSLDGTGGGYGYTV.